This TCR beta chain comes out of a study of blood T cell repertoires in COVID-19. Germline CDR1 reads SGHNT; CDR2 reads YYREEE (reference sequence). This CDR3 comprises 12 residues. V was pared by 4 bases and J by 4 bases, with 8 bases between. TCRdb's copy holds only in-frame clones and misses some; the assay was immunoSEQ multiplex PCR. The table shows more than 200,000 clones, with around 90% occurring only once. This TCR was recovered from a human donor in a cohort sampled during active COVID-19. The J gene is TRBJ1-2, the V gene TRBV5-4; D might be TRBD1 (5 bases). Sequenced input: peripheral blood. CDR3 coding DNA: TGTGCCAGCAGCAGCGACAGCTATGGCTACACCTTC. Its protein is CASSSDSYGYTF.